These 26 T cell receptor beta chains were sequenced from one sample in a study of human T cells and chemical hapten exposure. Specified time point: pre-sensitization, week 0. Regarding treatment: therapeutic diphenylcyclopropenone sensitization with weekly scalp DPC. TCRdb re-called the RACE reads through MiXCR, storing one row per CDR3 protein. The profile shows 100,000 to 150,000 distinct CDR3 sequences, approximately 15% of them singletons. The sample here was whole blood, taken in connection with sensitization to the hapten diphenylcyclopropenone (DPC). The receptors stem from a woman between 18 and 30 years old with alopecia areata. Some clones in this sample may be carry-over from other donors' samples.

The genes are TRBV12-5 and TRBJ2-1; D not resolved. The CDR3 is 16 residues long. The germline gives CDR1 LGHNT, CDR2 FRNRAP. V dropped 1 base and J dropped 0 bases, with 10 bases sitting between them. The CDR3 DNA reads TGTGCTAGTGGTTTGGGTGGACCCAACTCCTACAATGAGCAGTTCTTC. Protein sequence: CASGLGGPNSYNEQFF.

This chain joins TRBV9 and TRBJ2-3; D ambiguous. CDR3 size: 15 residues. V gave up 0 bases and J gave up 6 bases, with 14 bases separating them. CDR1 is SGDLS, CDR2 YYNGEE, per germline. CDR3 loop: CASSVGGSPLDTQYF. For the CDR3, the DNA is TGTGCCAGCAGCGTAGGAGGTAGCCCTCTGGATACGCAGTATTTT.

This clonotype was observed at least ten times. The chain joins TRBV6-2 or TRBV6-3 to TRBJ1-5, with D tentatively TRBD1 (5 bases). V lost 4 bases to trimming and J lost 2 bases, with 21 bases between them. CDR3 size: 18 residues. Germline assignment: CDR1 MNHEY and CDR2 SVGEGT. CDR3 sequence: CASSSHLLRGLGNQPQHF. The CDR3 DNA sequence: TGTGCCAGCAGTTCCCACCTCCTGAGGGGTCTAGGCAATCAGCCCCAGCATTTT.

In this sample, this clonotype turned up a few times. The V gene is TRBV7-2, the J gene TRBJ1-3; D not resolved. CDR3 length: 15 residues. The germline V and J ends were trimmed by 8 bases and 0 bases, with 14 bases remaining between them. Germline assignment: CDR1 SGHTA and CDR2 FQGNSA. Written as DNA, the CDR3 is TGTGCCAGCGCTCCGATCCAAAGCTCTGGAAACACCATATATTTT. It is translated as CASAPIQSSGNTIYF. Complete variable domain (other parts from reference TRBV7-2 and TRBJ1-3): GAGVSQSPSNKVTEKGKDVELRCDPISGHTALYWYRQSLGQGLEFLIYFQGNSAPDKSGLPSDRFSAERTGGSVSTLTIQRTQQEDSAVYLCASAPIQSSGNTIYFGEGSWLTVV.

Many counts were recorded for this clonotype. This rearrangement joins TRBV6-2 or TRBV6-3 to TRBJ2-3; 7 bases line up with TRBD2. The V and J ends lost 4 bases and 2 bases, in that order; junction bases with no gene match: 6. This CDR3 region has 15 residues. Germline CDR1 is MNHEY and CDR2 is SVGEGT. CDR3 region: CASSLGLAATDTQYF. In nucleotides, the CDR3 is TGTGCCAGCAGTTTGGGCCTAGCGGCCACAGATACGCAGTATTTT.

In this sample, this clonotype turned up a few times. The chain is built from TRBV20-1 and TRBJ2-1; TRBD2 matches 8 bases. The germline gives CDR1 DFQATT, CDR2 SNEGSKA (reference sequence). The CDR3 covers 16 residues. The junction had 17 bases not matched to a gene; V was cut back by 4 bases and J by 9 bases. DNA for the CDR3: TGCAGTGCTACCCTGGGGGGAGCGGGGGCCTTGGGTGAGCAGTTCTTC. This gives the protein CSATLGGAGALGEQFF.

Only a few counts were recorded for this clonotype. The V call is TRBV28, the J call TRBJ2-1; D perhaps matches TRBD2 (5 bases). V was cut by 2 bases and J by 0 bases, with 8 bases left in between. The CDR3 sequence is 15 residues long. Germline-derived CDR1 and CDR2 are MDHEN and SYDVKM. In nucleotides, the CDR3 is TGTGCCAGCAGTTTACCGGGGAGCTCCTACAATGAGCAGTTCTTC. Protein sequence: CASSLPGSSYNEQFF.

Many counts were recorded for this clonotype. The V call is TRBV15, the J call TRBJ1-6; no clear D. V shed 3 bases and J shed 5 bases, with 8 bases lying between them. The length of the CDR3 is 14 residues. Per the germline V gene, CDR1 is LNHNV and CDR2 is YYDKDF (reference sequence). CDR3 DNA: TGTGCCACCAGCAGGATTGCAGATAATTCACCCCTCCACTTT. This translates into CATSRIADNSPLHF.

J is TRBJ1-5 and V is TRBV21-1; the table gives TRBD1 as D, unverified against the DNA. TRBV21-1 is a documented pseudogene. The CDR3 consists of 20 residues. CDR3 sequence reads: CASSIPCRDRGLGSNQPQHF. DNA for the CDR3: TGTGCCAGCAGCATACCGTGCCGGGACAGGGGGCTTGGGAGCAATCAGCCCCAGCATTTT.

This clonotype was observed a few times. The rearrangement links TRBV6-2 or TRBV6-3 to TRBJ2-7, with D unclear. Germline-derived CDR1 and CDR2 are MNHEY and SVGEGT. This CDR3 spans 15 amino acids. V was cut by 6 bases and J by 0 bases, with 15 bases left in between. The CDR3 is CASRAHGQVSYEQYF. CDR3 sequence (DNA): TGTGCCAGCAGGGCCCACGGCCAGGTCTCCTACGAGCAGTACTTC.

The CDR3 here is CAISESWTGYTEAFF. The CDR3 DNA reads TGTGCCATCAGTGAGTCCTGGACAGGGTACACTGAAGCTTTCTTT. The chain is built from TRBV10-3 and TRBJ1-1, with 8 bases that match TRBD1. Germline V CDR1 and CDR2: ENHRY, SYGVKD. The CDR3 is made up of 15 amino acids. With V trimmed by 0 bases and J by 3 bases, 3 bases remained unmatched.

The J gene is TRBJ1-5, the V gene TRBV9, with D unclear. V lost 0 bases to trimming and J lost 6 bases, with 7 bases between them. The CDR3 has 13 amino acids. The germline V gene has CDR1 SGDLS and CDR2 YYNGEE. CDR3 in amino acids: CASSVGGVQPQHF. CDR3 in DNA: TGTGCCAGCAGCGTAGGGGGTGTTCAGCCCCAGCATTTT.

This rearrangement joins TRBV10-3 to TRBJ2-7; no firm D call. This CDR3 is 15 amino acids long. Between the trimmed V and J ends, which lost 1 base and 3 bases, there was a span of 13 bases. Germline CDR1 ENHRY, CDR2 SYGVKD. CDR3 bases: TGTGCCATCAGTGAGTTCGAACAGACTTTCTACGAGCAGTACTTC. It yields the protein CAISEFEQTFYEQYF.

This clonotype occurred a few times. This chain connects TRBV7-6 to TRBJ1-5; TRBD1 matches 7 bases. After removal of 5 bases from V and 5 bases from J, the junction contained 21 bases not matched to a gene. The CDR3 consists of 19 residues. CDR1 SGHVS and CDR2 FNYEAQ come from the germline V gene. CDR3 protein: CASSPIGPAGQRNHQPQHF. The DNA of the CDR3 is TGTGCCAGCAGCCCTATTGGTCCCGCGGGACAGAGAAACCATCAGCCCCAGCATTTT.

This clonotype was recorded at least ten times. The J gene is TRBJ1-4, the V gene TRBV15, with 8 bases matching TRBD1. Germline V gene lookup returns CDR1 LNHNV and CDR2 YYDKDF (reference sequence). The trim removed 3 bases at V and 8 bases at J, leaving 8 bases unmatched. The length of the CDR3 is 15 residues. The CDR3 DNA reads as TGTGCCACCAGCAGGGGCGACAGGGGCCGGGAAAAACTGTTTTTT. It encodes CATSRGDRGREKLFF.

The chain employs TRBV20-1 and TRBJ2-7; no firm D call. The CDR3 sequence is 12 residues long. Between the trimmed V and J ends, which lost 6 bases and 6 bases, there was a span of 15 bases. The germline CDR1 and CDR2 sequences are DFQATT and SNEGSKA (reference sequence). CDR3 bases: TGCAGTGCCCCCGCCCAATTAAGCGAGCAGTACTTC. It specifies CSAPAQLSEQYF.

The gene calls are TRBV7-2 and TRBJ2-1; 7 bases are shared with TRBD1. The CDR3 runs 15 residues. The V and J ends lost 5 bases and 9 bases, in that order; junction bases with no gene match: 13. Looked up from germline, CDR1 is SGHTA and CDR2 is FQGNSA. CDR3 sequence (DNA): TGTGCCAGCAGCCCCGGAGGACAGGTAGTTGGTGAGCAGTTCTTC. Its translation is CASSPGGQVVGEQFF.

This chain links TRBV18 with TRBJ1-2; perhaps TRBD1 as D (5 bases). Trimming took 6 bases from V and 3 from J, leaving 20 bases between them. Germline V lookup: CDR1 KGHSH, CDR2 LQKENI. The CDR3 extends over 16 amino acids. CDR3: CASSPSFQGVDYGYTF. The DNA for the CDR3 is TGTGCCAGCTCCCCCTCTTTTCAGGGAGTGGACTATGGCTACACCTTC. The full variable domain, completed using reference TRBV18 and TRBJ1-2, is NAGVMQNPRHLVRRRGQEARLRCSPMKGHSHVYWYRQLPEEGLKFMVYLQKENIIDESGMPKERFSAEFPKEGPSILRIQQVVRGDSAAYFCASSPSFQGVDYGYTFGSGTRLTVV.

This clonotype was seen repeatedly, ten times or more. This chain links TRBV6-1 with TRBJ1-1; D is undetermined. CDR1 and CDR2 (germline): MNHNS, SASEGT. This CDR3 region has 11 residues. V lost 8 bases, J lost 0 bases, and 4 bases lay in between. The DNA of the CDR3 is TGTGCCAGCCGGGTGAACACTGAAGCTTTCTTT. It is translated as CASRVNTEAFF.

The chain links TRBV5-5 to TRBJ1-1, with TRBD1 matching over 8 bases. CDR3 size: 16 residues. CDR1 is SGHKS and CDR2 is YYEKEE in the germline V gene (reference sequence). After removal of 0 bases from V and 3 bases from J, the junction contained 7 bases not matched to a gene. The CDR3 nucleotides are TGTGCCAGCAGCTTGGGGACAGGGATGGGATACACTGAAGCTTTCTTT. Its protein is CASSLGTGMGYTEAFF.

There are a few counts of this clonotype. V is TRBV25-1 and J is TRBJ1-6; the D is unclear. Germline CDR1 MGHDK, CDR2 SYGVNS. V was shortened by 3 bases and J by 10 bases, with 13 bases between the two germline ends. There are 14 residues in the CDR3. The CDR3 DNA is TGTGCCAGCAGTGATAATGGGGAACCCTCACCCCTCCACTTT. This codes for CASSDNGEPSPLHF.

This clonotype was recorded at least ten times. The genes are TRBV29-1 and TRBJ1-1; D is unclear. Trimming took off 7 bases at V and 3 bases at J, with 15 bases between the two ends. Germline V gives CDR1 SQVTM, CDR2 ANQGSEA. CDR3 length: 13 residues. The CDR3 is CSGSVGMDTEAFF. The CDR3, as DNA: TGCAGCGGGTCCGTTGGGATGGACACTGAAGCTTTCTTT.

This clonotype has a handful of counts. This chain uses TRBV20-1 with TRBJ2-1; 7 bases match TRBD2. Germline-derived CDR1 and CDR2 are DFQATT and SNEGSKA (reference sequence). This CDR3 is 14 amino acids long. The trim removed 5 bases at V and 7 bases at J, leaving 11 bases unmatched. The CDR3 here is CSADGPWRGNEQFF. DNA of the CDR3: TGCAGTGCTGATGGGCCTTGGCGGGGGAATGAGCAGTTCTTC.

The V gene is TRBV7-8, the J gene TRBJ2-3; D possibly matches TRBD1 or TRBD2 (5 bases each). This CDR3 region has 19 residues. V lost 5 bases, J lost 2 bases, and 26 bases lay in between. CDR1 is SGHVS, CDR2 FQNEAQ, per germline. The CDR3 protein is CASSPRERGDGLYTDTQYF. The CDR3 DNA sequence: TGTGCCAGCAGCCCCAGGGAACGGGGCGACGGATTATACACAGATACGCAGTATTTT.

The genes are TRBV29-1 and TRBJ2-2, with D perhaps matching TRBD1 (5 bases). Trimming stripped 4 bases from V and 6 bases from J, with 12 bases between. This CDR3 comprises 13 residues. The germline V gene has CDR1 SQVTM and CDR2 ANQGSEA. The CDR3 is CSVAVGVAGELFF. CDR3 DNA sequence: TGCAGCGTTGCTGTAGGGGTAGCCGGGGAGCTGTTTTTT.

This clonotype was detected only a few times. V is TRBV7-6 and J is TRBJ2-6, with 9 bases that match TRBD1. V lost 5 bases to trimming and J lost 0 bases; unmatched junction nucleotides: 11. There are 19 residues in the CDR3. Per the germline V gene, CDR1 is SGHVS and CDR2 is FNYEAQ. The CDR3 loop reads CASSLHGGQGNSGANVLTF. The CDR3 DNA is TGTGCCAGCAGCCTCCACGGTGGACAGGGGAACTCTGGGGCCAACGTCCTGACTTTC. Using reference TRBV7-6 and TRBJ2-6 for the parts outside the CDR3, the full variable domain is GAGVSQSPRYKVTKRGQDVALRCDPISGHVSLYWYRQALGQGPEFLTYFNYEAQQDKSGLPNDRFSAERPEGSISTLTIQRTEQRDSAMYRCASSLHGGQGNSGANVLTFGAGSRLTVL.